The TCR beta chain described here comes from a study of Graves' ophthalmopathy and Graves' hyperthyroidism. Study-wide background: Researchers obtained peripheral blood at initial diagnosis, before any treatment had begun.

This clonotype was found many times. Antigen specificity is unknown. V gave up 0 bases and J gave up 4 bases, with 10 bases separating them. This CDR3 comprises 14 residues. Germline-derived CDR1 and CDR2 are ENHRY and SYGVKD. From RNA, the CDR3 regions of TCR beta chains were amplified and sequenced. HTBI primers were used in a first-round RT-PCR, which preceded a second-round multiplex PCR. TCRdb processed the multiplex PCR reads anew with MiXCR; each CDR3 protein has one entry. This sample carries 600,000 to 950,000 distinct CDR3 sequences, 35% to 50% of them seen once, and the ten largest clones take about 40%. Diagnoses were established from clinical symptoms, serum thyroxine, TRAb, thyroid ultrasound and orbital computed tomography. Someone took the PBMCs out of 10 ml of fresh peripheral blood. The study, taken as a whole, reports: Most expanded thyroid clonotypes above 0.001 frequency also appeared in blood.

This chain connects TRBV10-3 to TRBJ2-7; tentatively, D is TRBD1 (7 bases). This receptor was taken from an adult man with Graves' ophthalmopathy. Sequenced input: peripheral blood. The CDR3 DNA is TGTGCCATCAGTGAGTCGACAGGGACTTACGAGCAGTACTTC. It translates to CAISESTGTYEQYF.